The 21 T cell receptor beta chains listed next were all sequenced from one sample in a study of T cell repertoires in cytomegalovirus infection. In TCRdb, the reads were re-called with MiXCR into one record per CDR3 protein. The data contain about 740,000 distinct CDR3 sequences, approximately 33% of them singletons. Their specific antigens are unknown. The starting material was cultured PBMCs, obtained from culture after CMV antigen stimulation. The receptors come from a human donor in good health (CMV status not recorded). Some clones in this sample may be carry-over from other donors' samples.

This clonotype has at least ten counts. The rearrangement uses TRBV7-8 and TRBJ2-5, with a tentative D call TRBD2 (6 bases). Germline lookup yields CDR1 SGHVS and CDR2 FQNEAQ. V was trimmed by 5 bases and J by 5 bases, leaving 18 bases between them. This CDR3 is 15 amino acids long. In nucleotides, the CDR3 is TGTGCCAGCAGCCAAGCCGCGGGGTCCAAGGAGACCCAGTACTTC. Protein product: CASSQAAGSKETQYF.

The chain joins TRBV28 to TRBJ1-1; the D gene is possibly TRBD1 (5 bases). CDR3 length: 20 residues. The ends were cut back, 0 bases at V and 2 bases at J, with 25 bases in the middle. CDR1 and CDR2 from the germline V gene are MDHEN and SYDVKM. CDR3 residues: CASSLWGYGTGRAVNTEAFF. The CDR3 DNA follows: TGTGCCAGCAGTTTATGGGGGTACGGGACCGGGCGGGCCGTCAACACTGAAGCTTTCTTT.

The chain is built from TRBV4-2 and TRBJ2-3; 8 positions match TRBD2. Germline loops: CDR1 LGHNA, CDR2 YNFKEQ. There are 17 residues in the CDR3. V lost 1 base and J lost 2; bases outside the gene matches: 8. CDR3: CASSQVWSGGITDTQYF. In DNA, the CDR3 is TGTGCCAGCAGCCAAGTTTGGAGCGGGGGCATCACAGATACGCAGTATTTT.

This chain joins TRBV19 and TRBJ1-3; D is uncertain. This CDR3 is 15 amino acids long. Trimming took 6 bases from V and 0 from J, leaving 12 bases between them. Germline CDR1 is LNHDA and CDR2 is SQIVND (reference sequence). CDR3 sequence reads: CASSSQLSSGNTIYF. CDR3 in DNA: TGTGCCAGTAGCTCACAGCTTTCCTCTGGAAACACCATATATTTT. The whole variable domain, remainder taken from reference TRBV19 and TRBJ1-3, is DGGITQSPKYLFRKEGQNVTLSCEQNLNHDAMYWYRQDPGQGLRLIYYSQIVNDFQKGDIAEGYSVSREKKESFPLTVTSAQKNPTAFYLCASSSQLSSGNTIYFGEGSWLTVV.

This clonotype was recorded at least ten times. V gene TRBV7-2 combines with J gene TRBJ2-7, with TRBD2 matching over 11 bases. This CDR3 comprises 18 residues. Germline V gene sequence: CDR1 SGHTA, CDR2 FQGNSA. V trimming: 0 bases; J trimming: 0 bases; junction bases outside the gene matches: 7. CDR3 sequence (DNA): TGTGCCAGCAGCTTAGCGCCTAGCGGGAGGACTACCTCCTACGAGCAGTACTTC. Translation gives CASSLAPSGRTTSYEQYF.

This clonotype has just a few counts. This chain links TRBV12-3 or TRBV12-4 with TRBJ1-4; D is uncertain. CDR3 length equals 13 residues. The V end was cut by 6 bases, the J end by 8 bases, with 13 bases between. CDR3 DNA sequence: TGTGCCAGCAGCCCGACATCAAGAGAAAAACTGTTTTTT. It translates to CASSPTSREKLFF.

The V gene is TRBV7-9, the J gene TRBJ2-2; no clear D. V was shortened by 1 base and J by 1 base, with 7 bases between the two germline ends. Germline CDR1 reads SEHNR; CDR2 reads FQNEAQ (reference sequence). The CDR3 has 15 amino acids. The CDR3 here is CASSLGWQNTGELFF. In nucleotides, the CDR3 is TGTGCCAGCAGCTTAGGATGGCAGAACACCGGGGAGCTGTTTTTT.

The chain links TRBV29-1 to TRBJ2-1; a weak D match, TRBD2 (6 bases). This CDR3 contains 14 residues. CDR1 is SQVTM, CDR2 ANQGSEA, per germline. Between the trimmed V and J ends, which lost 7 bases and 0 bases, there was a span of 13 bases. CDR3 nucleotide sequence: TGCAGCGCCAGAACTAGCCTCTCCTACAATGAGCAGTTCTTC. Translation gives CSARTSLSYNEQFF.

This chain connects TRBV20-1 to TRBJ1-5; tentative D call: TRBD1 (5 bases). CDR1 is DFQATT and CDR2 is SNEGSKA in the germline V gene (reference sequence). The CDR3 has 15 amino acids. V was shortened by 1 base and J by 4 bases, with 14 bases between the two germline ends. The CDR3 sequence: CSARGGAGENQPQHF. CDR3 nucleotides: TGCAGTGCTAGAGGTGGGGCGGGGGAAAATCAGCCCCAGCATTTT.

This clonotype was observed a few times. This chain joins TRBV7-6 and TRBJ2-7; 7 nucleotides match TRBD1. V lost 1 base, J lost 2 bases, and 8 bases stayed unmatched. Germline CDR1 and CDR2: SGHVS and FNYEAQ. This CDR3 has 16 residues. The CDR3, as DNA: TGTGCCAGCAGCTTAGTGTACAGGGGTCCAGCCTACGAGCAGTACTTC. Translating gives CASSLVYRGPAYEQYF. The full variable domain, with the rest looked up from reference TRBV7-6 and TRBJ2-7, is GAGVSQSPRYKVTKRGQDVALRCDPISGHVSLYWYRQALGQGPEFLTYFNYEAQQDKSGLPNDRFSAERPEGSISTLTIQRTEQRDSAMYRCASSLVYRGPAYEQYFGPGTRLTVT.

This clonotype turned up a few times. V gene TRBV7-2 combines with J gene TRBJ2-7, with unresolved D. Per the germline V gene, CDR1 is SGHTA and CDR2 is FQGNSA. The CDR3 spans 16 residues. V lost 1 base, J lost 1 base, and 14 bases lay in between. The CDR3 region is CASSLDDPSISYEQYF. The DNA for the CDR3 is TGTGCCAGCAGCTTAGACGACCCATCAATTTCCTACGAGCAGTACTTC.

This clonotype was detected only a few times. The chain uses TRBV12-3 or TRBV12-4 and TRBJ1-2, with 8 positions matching TRBD1. The V segment lost 1 base and the J segment 7 bases; nucleotides outside the gene matches: 11. The CDR3 is 16 residues long. In DNA form, the CDR3 reads TGTGCCAGCAGTTTAGTCCCAGGGGGCCGGAGGACTGGCTACACCTTC. Encoded protein: CASSLVPGGRRTGYTF.

V usage is TRBV7-9 and J usage is TRBJ1-1, with D uncertain. The germline V and J ends were trimmed by 4 bases and 1 base, with 7 bases remaining between them. Germline CDR1 reads SEHNR; CDR2 reads FQNEAQ (reference sequence). The CDR3 contains 13 residues. CDR3 sequence reads: CASSSPGNTEAFF. The CDR3 DNA reads TGTGCCAGCAGCTCCCCAGGGAACACTGAAGCTTTCTTT.

On this clonotype: A much larger clone differs from this one at a single base, so this may be a read error. V usage is TRBV7-2 and J usage is TRBJ2-1, with a tentative D call TRBD1 (6 bases). With 6 bases removed from V and 12 bases from J, the gap between germline ends came to 18 bases. The germline gives CDR1 SGHTA, CDR2 FQGNSA. CDR3 size: 13 residues. The CDR3 spells CASSPQVGAVQFF. Written as DNA, the CDR3 is TGTGCCAGCAGTCCCCAAGTGGGGGCAGTGCAGTTCTTC. Variable domain in full (rest from reference TRBV7-2 and TRBJ2-1): GAGVSQSPSNKVTEKGKDVELRCDPISGHTALYWYRQSLGQGLEFLIYFQGNSAPDKSGLPSDRFSAERTGGSVSTLTIQRTQQEDSAVYLCASSPQVGAVQFFGPGTRLTVL.

The J gene is TRBJ2-1, the V gene TRBV4-1, with D maybe TRBD2 (6 bases). Germline-derived CDR1 and CDR2 are MGHRA and YSYEKL. Trimming left V 6 bases short and J 8 bases short, with 20 bases between. This CDR3 is built from 15 residues. The CDR3 is CASRAAGLRGDEQFF. DNA for the CDR3: TGCGCCAGCAGAGCTGCGGGACTCCGGGGCGATGAGCAGTTCTTC.

The gene calls are TRBV7-6 and TRBJ2-3; 9 nucleotides line up with TRBD2. The CDR3 has 17 residues. Trimming at V came to 1 base and at J to 0 bases, leaving 5 bases not matched to a gene. From germline, CDR1 is SGHVS and CDR2 FNYEAQ. In DNA form, the CDR3 reads TGTGCCAGCAGCTTAGGTGTAGCGGGGGCCAGCACAGATACGCAGTATTTT. It yields the protein CASSLGVAGASTDTQYF.

This clonotype was counted a few times. V and J are TRBV4-1 and TRBJ2-2; D not resolved. This CDR3 has 15 residues. V gave up 1 base and J gave up 0 bases, with 6 bases separating them. Per germline, CDR1 MGHRA and CDR2 YSYEKL. Here the CDR3 DNA reads TGCGCCAGCAGCCAAGGGCCCCCGAACACCGGGGAGCTGTTTTTT. It specifies CASSQGPPNTGELFF.

The chain is built from TRBV7-8 and TRBJ1-6, with D maybe TRBD1 (5 bases). Trimming stripped 5 bases from V and 14 bases from J, with 19 bases between. The CDR3 length is 14 residues. Germline lookup yields CDR1 SGHVS and CDR2 FQNEAQ. CDR3 loop: CASSPDPPTGTLHF. Written as DNA, the CDR3 is TGTGCCAGCAGCCCCGACCCCCCAACAGGCACCCTCCACTTT.

This clonotype appeared a few times. The CDR3 loop is CASSEGTNEKLFF. The CDR3 coding sequence is TGTGCCAGTAGCGAGGGGACTAATGAAAAACTGTTTTTT. This sequence joins TRBV19 and TRBJ1-4; the D gene is possibly TRBD1 (5 bases). Germline V lookup: CDR1 LNHDA, CDR2 SQIVND (reference sequence). The CDR3 is made up of 13 amino acids. With 6 bases removed from V and 2 bases from J, the gap between germline ends came to 7 bases.

The CDR3 DNA reads as TGTGCCACCAGCAGAGATCACAGCGGCCAGGGGGAGACCCAGTACTTC. Translated: CATSRDHSGQGETQYF. The rearrangement joins TRBV15 to TRBJ2-5; possible D gene TRBD1, 6 bases. The CDR3 has 16 residues. V lost 0 bases, J lost 5 bases, and 16 bases lay in between. CDR1 and CDR2 from the germline V gene are LNHNV and YYDKDF (reference sequence). Variable domain in full (rest from reference TRBV15 and TRBJ2-5): DAMVIQNPRYQVTQFGKPVTLSCSQTLNHNVMYWYQQKSSQAPKLLFHYYDKDFNNEADTPDNFQSRRPNTSFCFLDIRSPGLGDTAMYLCATSRDHSGQGETQYFGPGTRLLVL.

In this sample, this clonotype turned up a few times. The V gene is TRBV6-1, the J gene TRBJ2-4; D is unresolved. V lost 2 bases and J 6 bases, leaving 5 bases between the germline ends. The CDR3 contains 12 residues. In germline, CDR1 is MNHNS, CDR2 SASEGT. The CDR3 is CASSELRNIQYF. The CDR3 DNA sequence: TGTGCCAGCAGTGAACTTAGAAACATTCAGTACTTC.